This entry describes one TCR beta chain. Antigen: not known. Clones were read by immunoSEQ multiplex PCR, and TCRdb kept only the in-frame ones, dropping some. The sample includes 30,000 to 35,000 clones, roughly nine tenths of them seen just once. This entry belongs to a study of T cell responses to AZD1222 COVID-19 vaccine. Study-level findings and limits: Among spike-specific TCRs, nearly half reportedly target unmutated variant regions. The span of vaccine-associated CD4 TCRs extended across spike, with dominance at 160-218 and 743-854. Spike-specific TCR breadth and depth were elevated following two AZD1222 doses. The donor cohort was predominantly white British with a female majority, and clonal diversity may have been underestimated.

V lost 3 bases, J lost 8 bases, and 14 bases lay in between. CDR1 is SGHDT, CDR2 YYEEEE, per germline. The CDR3 totals 14 residues. This clonotype originated in an adult in good health. J is TRBJ2-2 and V is TRBV5-6; possible D gene TRBD2, 7 bases. The sample in question was peripheral blood, obtained on day 0 of AZD1222 vaccination. CDR3 loop: CASSSARGAGELFF. Here the CDR3 DNA reads TGTGCCAGCAGCTCCGCCCGGGGGGCTGGGGAGCTGTTTTTT.